The 28 T cell receptor beta chains given below trace back to one sample, sequenced in a study of blood T cells in healthy people across ages. Using a J-beta primer mix together with a sample-barcoded 5' primer, a second PCR was run for roughly 6 to 12 cycles. TCRdb re-analysed the 5' RACE reads in MiXCR, keeping a single row per CDR3 protein. This sample carries 1.5 million to 2 million distinct CDR3 sequences, 28% of them seen once, and the ten largest clones take 7% to 9%. Source material: blood. These receptors were taken from a woman in her twenties or thirties in good health.

The chain is built from TRBV27 and TRBJ1-5; maybe TRBD1 (5 bases). The CDR3 loop spans 14 amino acids. The germline CDR1 and CDR2 sequences are MNHEY and SMNVEV (reference sequence). Trimming left V 8 bases short and J 2 bases short, with 13 bases between. The chain's CDR3 is CASGPGRGNQPQHF. The CDR3 coding sequence is TGTGCCAGCGGCCCCGGCAGGGGCAATCAGCCCCAGCATTTT.

This clonotype has only one observation. The chain links TRBV10-1 to TRBJ2-3, with D maybe TRBD2 (5 bases). Germline CDR1 is WNHNN and CDR2 is SYGVQD (reference sequence). The CDR3 is 17 residues long. V shed 2 bases and J shed 1 base, with 16 bases lying between them. In DNA form, the CDR3 reads TGCGCCAGCAGTGAGGCGGGCGCCGGGGTGGGCACAGATACGCAGTATTTT. It yields the protein CASSEAGAGVGTDTQYF.

This clonotype turned up a few times. The chain recombines TRBV4-1 with TRBJ2-2; D gene uncertain. Looked up from germline, CDR1 is MGHRA and CDR2 is YSYEKL. CDR3 size: 12 residues. The germline V and J ends were trimmed by 2 bases and 6 bases, with 4 bases remaining between them. The CDR3: CASSQLPGELFF. CDR3 nucleotides: TGCGCCAGCAGCCAACTTCCCGGGGAGCTGTTTTTT.

This clonotype occurred many times. The chain employs TRBV3-1 and TRBJ2-7, with TRBD2 matching 9 bases. CDR1 and CDR2 from the germline V gene are LGHDT and YNNKEL (reference sequence). This CDR3 is 15 amino acids long. Unmatched junction bases numbered 12, after V lost 4 bases and J lost 8 bases. CDR3 nucleotide sequence: TGTGCCAGCAGCCTCACCGGGACTAGCCCTAGCCAGCAGTACTTC. Its protein is CASSLTGTSPSQQYF.

V is TRBV7-9 and J is TRBJ1-2, with 9 bases identical to TRBD1. The CDR3 has 15 residues. Germline loops: CDR1 SEHNR, CDR2 FQNEAQ (reference sequence). Losses at the gene ends were 1 base for V and 6 bases for J; bases not matched to a gene: 6. The CDR3 spells CASSLGTGQGDGYTF. The CDR3 bases are TGTGCCAGCAGCTTAGGAACGGGACAGGGCGATGGCTACACCTTC.

The rearrangement joins TRBV11-2 to TRBJ2-1; D possibly corresponds to TRBD1 (6 bases). CDR1 and CDR2 (germline): SGHAT, FQNNGV. V lost 1 base to trimming and J lost 7 bases, with 20 bases between them. The CDR3 is made up of 17 amino acids. The CDR3 loop is CASSLGAGVNSANEQFF. The CDR3 DNA sequence: TGTGCCAGCAGCTTAGGGGCAGGGGTCAATTCGGCGAATGAGCAGTTCTTC.

This clonotype has only a few counts. CDR3 region: CASSQQGSWQPQHF. In nucleotides, the CDR3 is TGTGCCAGCAGTCAGCAGGGGTCTTGGCAGCCCCAGCATTTT. V and J are TRBV28 and TRBJ1-5; maybe TRBD1 (6 bases). The CDR3 extends over 14 amino acids. Per germline, CDR1 MDHEN and CDR2 SYDVKM. Trimming pared 5 bases from V and 7 bases from J, leaving 15 bases between.

The V gene is TRBV6-5, the J gene TRBJ1-4; D is unresolved. Germline assignment: CDR1 MNHEY and CDR2 SVGAGI. This CDR3 has 14 residues. V was trimmed by 7 bases and J by 5 bases, leaving 14 bases between them. DNA for the CDR3: TGTGCCAGCACCTCACTCACCCCGAATGAAAAACTGTTTTTT. It encodes CASTSLTPNEKLFF.

Only a few counts were recorded for this clonotype. The chain uses TRBV5-1 and TRBJ2-3; possible D gene TRBD1, 6 bases. CDR1 and CDR2 from the germline V gene are SGHRS and YFSETQ. The germline V and J ends were trimmed by 4 bases and 1 base, with 16 bases remaining between them. This CDR3 comprises 16 residues. The CDR3 nucleotides read TGCGCCAGCAGCCCTCAGGGGCGATGGGGCACAGATACGCAGTATTTT. It encodes CASSPQGRWGTDTQYF.

Worth noting for this clonotype: At one boundary the junction diverges from the germline segment, which might be a read error. The genes are TRBV5-1 and TRBJ1-2; 7 bases are shared with TRBD1. The CDR3 runs to 13 residues. Germline CDR1 SGHRS, CDR2 YFSETQ. This CDR3 is CASRLGTVYGYTF. The CDR3 bases are TGCGCCAGCAGGTTGGGGACAGTCTATGGCTACACCTTC.

This clonotype was recorded a few times. V and J are TRBV5-1 and TRBJ2-3, with D perhaps TRBD1 (5 bases). V lost 5 bases to trimming and J lost 6 bases, with 16 bases between them. Looked up from germline, CDR1 is SGHRS and CDR2 is YFSETQ. This CDR3 comprises 14 residues. CDR3 region: CASRDMWGDDTQYF. The CDR3 DNA follows: TGCGCCAGCAGAGACATGTGGGGCGACGATACGCAGTATTTT.

The chain couples TRBV29-1 to TRBJ2-1; 7 bases fit TRBD1. The junction had 8 bases not matched to a gene; V was cut back by 8 bases and J by 7 bases. The CDR3 has 12 residues. Looked up from germline, CDR1 is SQVTM and CDR2 is ANQGSEA. The CDR3 DNA is TGCAGCAAAAAAGGGGGCCTTAATGAGCAGTTCTTC. This encodes CSKKGGLNEQFF.

CDR3 in amino acids: CSAGTGSEEKLFF. CDR3 coding DNA: TGCAGTGCAGGGACCGGGTCTGAGGAAAAACTGTTTTTT. The J gene is TRBJ1-4, the V gene TRBV20-1; D is possibly TRBD1 (5 bases). This CDR3 is 13 amino acids long. V lost 6 bases to trimming and J lost 8 bases, with 16 bases between them. Germline assignment: CDR1 DFQATT and CDR2 SNEGSKA (reference sequence).

Of note for this clonotype: This may arise from a read error, as a much more abundant clone is one base away. This chain uses TRBV27 with TRBJ2-5, with D perhaps matching TRBD1 or TRBD2 (5 bases each). There are 13 residues in the CDR3. CDR1 MNHEY and CDR2 SMNVEV come from the germline V gene (reference sequence). The CDR3 nucleotides are TGTGCCAGCAGTTTATGGGGGAAAGAGACCCAGGACTTC. Protein: CASSLWGKETQDF.

This clonotype was recorded at least ten times. V is TRBV5-1 and J is TRBJ2-5; D possibly corresponds to TRBD1 (6 bases). Trimming took 1 base from V and 4 from J, leaving 14 bases between them. CDR3 size: 15 residues. Germline CDR1 reads SGHRS; CDR2 reads YFSETQ. The CDR3 protein is CASSLNPGVPETQYF. The DNA for the CDR3 is TGCGCCAGCAGCTTGAATCCAGGGGTTCCAGAGACCCAGTACTTC.

The J gene is TRBJ2-1, the V gene TRBV20-1, with 16 bases identical to TRBD2. With V trimmed by 5 bases and J by 8 bases, 12 bases remained unmatched. The germline CDR1 and CDR2 sequences are DFQATT and SNEGSKA (reference sequence). This CDR3 has 17 residues. Written as DNA, the CDR3 is TGCAGTGCTTCCCCACCCGGGACTAGCGGGGGGGCCTATGAGCAGTTCTTC. Its protein product is CSASPPGTSGGAYEQFF.

Ten or more counts support this clonotype. V usage is TRBV7-2 and J usage is TRBJ2-4; perhaps TRBD2 as D (5 bases). V was cut by 5 bases and J by 8 bases, with 19 bases left in between. Per the germline V gene, CDR1 is SGHTA and CDR2 is FQGNSA. The CDR3 covers 15 residues. In DNA form, the CDR3 reads TGTGCCAGCAGCCCCACGAGGGCGGGTGCACACATTCAGTACTTC. It is translated as CASSPTRAGAHIQYF.

V and J are TRBV6-6 and TRBJ1-3; D is unresolved. The CDR3 extends over 15 amino acids. Germline values: CDR1 MNHNY, CDR2 SVGAGI (reference sequence). V shed 0 bases and J shed 3 bases, with 9 bases lying between them. DNA of the CDR3: TGTGCCAGCAGTTACTCGGACGGGGATGGAAACACCATATATTTT. This codes for CASSYSDGDGNTIYF.

This clonotype came up many times. V is TRBV10-3 and J is TRBJ2-5; D not certain. Between the trimmed V and J ends, which lost 0 bases and 11 bases, there was a span of 13 bases. Germline CDR1 ENHRY, CDR2 SYGVKD. The CDR3 extends over 13 amino acids. The CDR3 loop is CAISESGHPGQYF. The CDR3 nucleotides are TGTGCCATCAGTGAGTCTGGCCACCCCGGGCAGTACTTC.

This clonotype was recorded a few times. The chain uses TRBV24-1 and TRBJ1-1, with D maybe TRBD1 (5 bases). The V end lost 1 base, the J end lost 8 bases, and 7 bases lay between the germline ends. The germline gives CDR1 KGHDR, CDR2 SFDVKD. The length of the CDR3 is 12 residues. This CDR3 reads CATSDFGAEAFF. Written as DNA, the CDR3 is TGTGCCACCAGTGATTTCGGGGCAGAAGCTTTCTTT.

The chain joins TRBV3-1 to TRBJ1-1; TRBD1 might be the D (5 bases). V shed 5 bases and J shed 6 bases, with 16 bases lying between them. The CDR3 is 14 residues long. Per germline, CDR1 LGHDT and CDR2 YNNKEL (reference sequence). The CDR3 coding sequence is TGTGCCAGCAGCACCTTAGGGCAGGGCGCTGAAGCTTTCTTT. This codes for CASSTLGQGAEAFF.

The sample holds a few counts of this clonotype. This chain links TRBV28 with TRBJ1-5; weak D call: TRBD1 (5 bases). CDR1 is MDHEN and CDR2 is SYDVKM in the germline V gene. The CDR3 is 16 amino acids. V was shortened by 2 bases and J by 3 bases, with 14 bases between the two germline ends. The CDR3 reads CASSLIPGMINQPQHF. The CDR3, as DNA: TGTGCCAGCAGTTTAATCCCAGGGATGATCAATCAGCCCCAGCATTTT.

This clonotype showed up many times. The chain has TRBV5-1 and TRBJ1-4, with D unclear. Germline V lookup: CDR1 SGHRS, CDR2 YFSETQ. This CDR3 region has 16 residues. V shed 2 bases and J shed 6 bases, with 17 bases lying between them. This CDR3 reads CASSFWAGGGDEKLFF. DNA for the CDR3: TGCGCCAGCAGCTTCTGGGCCGGAGGCGGCGATGAAAAACTGTTTTTT.

This clonotype has more than one count but fewer than ten. One end of the junction does not line up with germline, which may come from a read error. The V and J genes are TRBV5-1 and TRBJ2-7; D is undetermined. The germline V gene has CDR1 SGHRS and CDR2 YFSETQ. This CDR3 region has 14 residues. The CDR3 loop is CAGSLRGTSREQYF. As DNA, the CDR3 is TGCGCCGGCAGCTTGCGCGGCACCTCTCGGGAGCAGTACTTC.

This sequence joins TRBV6-2 or TRBV6-3 and TRBJ2-5, with D perhaps matching TRBD1 (6 bases). The germline CDR1 and CDR2 sequences are MNHEY and SVGEGT. This CDR3 has 14 amino acids. V was pared by 5 bases and J by 1 base, with 11 bases between. Here the CDR3 DNA reads TGTGCCAGCAGTACGAGGGACATCCAAGAGACCCAGTACTTC. Its translation: CASSTRDIQETQYF.

This clonotype was counted between two and nine times. For the CDR3, the DNA is TGTGCCAGCAGCTTGAATGCAGGGGGAAAAGAGACCCAGTACTTC. Its translation is CASSLNAGGKETQYF. This sequence joins TRBV7-3 and TRBJ2-5, with 7 nucleotides matching TRBD1. V trimming: 3 bases; J trimming: 3 bases; junction bases outside the gene matches: 7. The CDR3 runs to 15 residues. The V gene's germline CDR1 is SGHTA and CDR2 FQGTGA.

This clonotype was picked up a small number of times. V usage is TRBV3-1 and J usage is TRBJ2-3; D could derive from TRBD1 or TRBD2 (5 bases each). The CDR3 totals 15 residues. In germline, CDR1 is LGHDT, CDR2 YNNKEL (reference sequence). The germline V and J ends were trimmed by 1 base and 1 base, with 9 bases remaining between them. The DNA of the CDR3 is TGTGCCAGCAGCCAAGGTACGGGACGCACAGATACGCAGTATTTT. The encoded protein is CASSQGTGRTDTQYF.

A word on this clonotype: A much larger clone lies one base from this, so it may be a read error. This chain links TRBV9 with TRBJ2-4; D unresolved. The CDR3 is 12 residues long. CDR1 is SGDLS and CDR2 is YYNGEE in the germline V gene. CDR3 amino acids: CTSSVGNDIQYF. The CDR3 region has the DNA TGTACCAGCAGCGTAGGAAACGACATTCAGTACTTC.